The present TCR beta chain was sequenced within a study of T cell responses to AZD1222 COVID-19 vaccine. In germline, CDR1 is MDHEN, CDR2 SYDVKM. This CDR3 contains 14 residues. With V trimmed by 2 bases and J by 4 bases, 2 bases remained unmatched. This clone was seen only once. Clones were read by immunoSEQ multiplex PCR, and TCRdb kept only the in-frame ones, dropping some. Of tens of thousands of clones in the sample, 85% to 90% were seen once. This TCR was recovered from an adult who received the AZD1222 COVID-19 vaccine. The source material was peripheral blood, sampled 28 days after the second AZD1222 dose. The V gene is TRBV28, the J gene TRBJ1-5; 7 bases map to TRBD1. The CDR3 region is CASSLIQGNQPQHF. In DNA form, the CDR3 reads TGTGCCAGCAGTTTAATACAGGGGAATCAGCCCCAGCATTTT. Full variable domain (outside the CDR3, taken from reference TRBV28 and TRBJ1-5): DVKVTQSSRYLVKRTGEKVFLECVQDMDHENMFWYRQDPGLGLRLIYFSYDVKMKEKGDIPEGYSVSREKKERFSLILESASTNQTSMYLCASSLIQGNQPQHFGDGTRLSIL.